The present T cell receptor (beta chain) was sequenced within a study of T cell repertoires in cytomegalovirus infection (dated by TCRdb to between 2019 and 2020). In the study overall: Donor HLA type was relevant to the analysis, as public TCR beta signatures indicated carriage of CMV infection together with the matching HLA type.

The germline V gene supplies CDR1 SGHTA and CDR2 FQGNSA. The cysteine opens and the phenylalanine closes a CDR3 of 16 amino acids. Of the read, only the CDR3 DNA is kept; its 48 bases are in frame from base 1. Germline trimming: 5 bases from V, 4 bases from J; junction bases outside gene matches: 10. This clonotype was seen only a few times. Its specific antigen is unknown. One base away there is no much larger clone; base qualities are not given. TCRdb shows the sequencer as Illumina HiSeq 1500. The public reads were reprocessed in TCRdb via fastp at Q25 and MiXCR, keeping in-frame beta chains. Identical CDR3 proteins give one entry, which carries the most common genes and DNA. The sample table holds tens of thousands of distinct CDR3 sequences, of which just under 4% were seen once. The ten biggest clones cover roughly 22% of the sample. Paper-wide results and their limitations: Cumulative frequency of public TCR beta family members discriminated carriers of CMV infection plus the relevant HLA type in this cohort and an independent roughly 330-donor cohort. The ex vivo response was dominated by HLA-C-restricted CMV-specific TCR beta clonotypes, which also provided the single most frequent clonotype in two of eight donors.

Sequenced: PBMCs. The chain joins TRBV7-2 to TRBJ2-1, and 8 bases in between align with TRBD2. This TCR derives from a human donor in good health (CMV status not recorded). Some clones in this sample may be carry-over from other donors' samples. The DNA sequence follows: TGTGCCAGCAGCATGTCTAGCGGGTCCATTTACAATGAGCAGTTCTTC. It translates as CASSMSSGSIYNEQFF.